The TCR beta chain under discussion was sequenced for a study of T cell responses to AZD1222 COVID-19 vaccine. Notes on this clone: The antigen is unknown.

Germline loops: CDR1 SGHTA, CDR2 FQGNSA. This CDR3 region has 17 residues. Unmatched junction bases numbered 7, after V lost 1 base and J lost 2 bases. Measured with immunoSEQ multiplex PCR; TCRdb has only the in-frame clones, and not every one. Among some 200,000 clones listed, around 90% were seen once. General study results and limits: Spike-specific TCR breadth and depth rose after two AZD1222 doses.

This rearrangement joins TRBV7-2 to TRBJ2-3; 9 bases agree with TRBD2. This clonotype originated in an adult in good health. Sequences were derived from peripheral blood, sampled on day 0 of AZD1222 vaccination. CDR3 in DNA: TGTGCCAGCAGCTTAGTGGGAGCGGGGGGACTCACAGATACGCAGTATTTT. It encodes CASSLVGAGGLTDTQYF.